These T cell receptor beta chains were read from a single sample in a study of blood T cell repertoires in COVID-19. The assay was immunoSEQ multiplex PCR, and TCRdb's table has in-frame clones only and misses some. Found here are approximately 280,000 clones, approximately 88% of them singletons; the top ten hold approximately 5.7%. Sequencing input: PBMCs or T cells enriched from blood (not recorded which). These TCRs come from a woman aged 40 to 55 who had recovered from COVID-19. The CDR3 runs from the conserved cysteine through the conserved F or W. D genes are given only for firm matches. Not all rows give a size; the values are once, few, many and, for expanded clones, a class.

V	size	J	D	CDR3	DNA
TRBV29-1	NA	TRBJ2-1	NA	CSVDSQTLTNEQFF	TGCAGCGTTGATTCCCAGACTCTAACCAATGAGCAGTTCTTC
TRBV30	NA	TRBJ2-7	NA	CAWSLRGLRNEQYF	TGTGCCTGGAGCCTCAGGGGCCTTCGGAACGAGCAGTACTTC
TRBV9	NA	TRBJ2-3	TRBD2	CASSRGLAGWDTQYF	TGTGCCAGCAGTAGGGGACTAGCGGGGTGGGATACGCAGTATTTT
TRBV11-2	NA	TRBJ2-5	NA	CASSLDWGVGGRKETQYF	TGTGCCAGCAGCTTAGACTGGGGGGTTGGGGGTAGAAAAGAGACCCAGTACTTC
TRBV19	once	TRBJ2-7	TRBD2	CASSPLRTSGLTEQYF	TGTGCCAGTAGTCCCCTTAGGACTAGCGGATTAACCGAGCAGTACTTC
TRBV19	NA	TRBJ1-2	TRBD1	CASSMTGLGYTF	TGTGCCAGTAGTATGACAGGGCTTGGCTACACCTTC
TRBV7-7	NA	TRBJ2-5	TRBD1	CASSKDRVETQYF	TGTGCTAGCAGCAAAGACAGGGTCGAGACCCAGTACTTC
TRBV19	NA	TRBJ1-3	NA	CASRETGSSGNTIYF	TGTGCCAGTAGGGAGACGGGAAGCTCTGGAAACACCATATATTTT
TRBV7-3	NA	TRBJ2-3	NA	CASSLGAGTDTQYF	TGTGCCAGCAGCTTAGGGGCTGGCACAGATACGCAGTATTTT
TRBV6-2/TRBV6-3	NA	TRBJ2-7	NA	CASSPHGLSVVREQYF	TGTGCCAGCAGTCCCCATGGACTATCGGTGGTCCGCGAGCAGTACTTC
TRBV18	many	TRBJ1-5	NA	CASTPGGMRSNQPQHF	TGTGCCAGCACCCCTGGGGGGATGCGAAGCAATCAGCCCCAGCATTTT
TRBV5-1	NA	TRBJ2-1	NA	CASSLGGQLNEQFF	TGCGCCAGCAGCTTGGGTGGACAACTAAATGAGCAGTTCTTC
TRBV21-1	NA	TRBJ2-5	NA	CASSKREEETQYF	TGTGCCAGCAGCAAGCGGGAAGAGGAGACCCAGTACTTC
TRBV20-1	NA	TRBJ2-7	TRBD2	CSASTGAGASGSKEQYF	TGCAGTGCTAGTACCGGGGCCGGGGCTAGCGGGAGCAAGGAGCAGTACTTC
TRBV11-2	NA	TRBJ1-2	NA	CASSLAEGGYTF	TGTGCCAGCAGCTTAGCTGAGGGTGGCTACACCTTC
TRBV19	NA	TRBJ2-7	NA	CASSSSSGNEQYF	TGTGCCAGTAGTAGCTCCTCAGGCAACGAGCAGTACTTC
TRBV28	NA	TRBJ2-7	NA	CASSPWRRGQTYEQYF	TGTGCCAGCAGTCCCTGGAGGAGGGGGCAAACCTACGAGCAGTACTTC
TRBV15	once	TRBJ1-3	NA	CATSIDTGNTIYF	TGTGCCACCAGCATAGACACTGGAAACACCATATATTTT
TRBV4-3	few	TRBJ1-4	NA	CASSQDIDLELFF	TGCGCCAGCAGCCAAGATATAGACCTAGAACTGTTTTTT
TRBV7-9	NA	TRBJ2-7	NA	CASSLEQGLSEQYF	TGTGCCAGCAGCTTAGAACAGGGATTATCCGAGCAGTACTTC
TRBV7-8	NA	TRBJ2-5	NA	CASRPTLIRPWETQYF	TGTGCCAGCAGACCTACCTTGATCCGCCCTTGGGAGACCCAGTACTTC
TRBV28	NA	TRBJ2-1	TRBD2	CASSRTSGAYNEQFF	TGTGCCAGCAGTCGGACTAGCGGAGCCTACAATGAGCAGTTCTTC
TRBV20-1	NA	TRBJ1-1	TRBD1	CSASGGTANTEAFF	TGCAGTGCTAGTGGAGGGACAGCGAACACTGAAGCTTTCTTT
TRBV6-1	few	TRBJ1-6	NA	CASRAGGHNSPLHF	TGTGCCAGCAGAGCCGGGGGTCATAATTCACCCCTCCACTTT
TRBV4-1	once	TRBJ1-1	NA	CASSSRGGSFTEAFF	TGCGCCAGCAGTTCGCGGGGGGGGAGTTTCACTGAAGCTTTCTTT
TRBV7-3	NA	TRBJ2-5	TRBD1	CASSRDSKETQYF	TGTGCCAGCAGCCGGGACAGCAAAGAGACCCAGTACTTC
TRBV18	NA	TRBJ2-7	NA	CASSPGAGNAHEQYF	TGTGCCAGCTCACCAGGGGCAGGGAACGCCCACGAGCAGTACTTC
TRBV6-1	NA	TRBJ2-3	TRBD2	CASSGLAGVGGDTQYF	TGTGCCAGCAGTGGGCTAGCGGGAGTAGGGGGAGATACGCAGTATTTT
TRBV2	NA	TRBJ2-5	NA	CASSEAVGSFLETQYF	TGTGCCAGCAGTGAAGCGGTCGGGAGTTTCCTGGAGACCCAGTACTTC
TRBV5-1	NA	TRBJ2-2	TRBD2	CASSLAGGTTGELFF	TGCGCCAGCAGCTTGGCGGGGGGAACGACCGGGGAGCTGTTTTTT
TRBV5-6	NA	TRBJ1-6	NA	CASSPDGGYNSPLHF	TGTGCCAGCAGCCCCGACGGAGGTTATAATTCACCCCTCCACTTT
TRBV12-3/TRBV12-4	NA	TRBJ1-5	TRBD1	CASRSDRMEPQHF	TGTGCCAGCAGATCGGACAGGATGGAGCCCCAGCATTTT
TRBV10-3	once	TRBJ2-3	TRBD2	CAIRTSGRARDTQYF	TGTGCCATCAGAACTAGCGGGAGGGCCCGCGATACGCAGTATTTT
TRBV18	NA	TRBJ1-2	TRBD1	CASSPRTGANYGYTF	TGTGCCAGCTCTCCGAGGACAGGGGCGAACTATGGCTACACCTTC
TRBV12-3/TRBV12-4	NA	TRBJ2-7	NA	CASTSGHSYEQYF	TGTGCCAGCACCTCGGGACACTCCTACGAGCAGTACTTC
TRBV9	NA	TRBJ1-1	NA	CASSAGAGRGTEAFF	TGTGCCAGCAGCGCTGGCGCCGGGAGGGGCACTGAAGCTTTCTTT
TRBV19	NA	TRBJ2-1	TRBD2	CASSWAGGVSYNEQFF	TGTGCCAGTAGTTGGGCGGGAGGCGTTTCCTACAATGAGCAGTTCTTC
TRBV27	NA	TRBJ1-6	TRBD1	CASSLDRGRFDSPLHF	TGTGCCAGCAGTTTGGATAGGGGGCGTTTCGATTCACCCCTCCACTTT
TRBV7-2	few	TRBJ1-4	NA	CASSFDFNEKLFF	TGTGCCAGCAGCTTCGACTTTAATGAAAAACTGTTTTTT
TRBV18	once	TRBJ2-3	TRBD2	CASSPPESHKAGLADTQYF	TGTGCCAGCTCACCACCAGAGTCACACAAAGCGGGATTGGCAGATACGCAGTATTTT
TRBV19	NA	TRBJ1-3	TRBD1	CASSIKSWPNRGAGNTIYF	TGTGCCAGTAGTATCAAGTCCTGGCCGAACAGGGGAGCTGGAAACACCATATATTTT
TRBV7-8	NA	TRBJ1-3	NA	CASSPGGQRRRNTIYF	TGTGCCAGCAGCCCAGGAGGACAGCGGAGAAGAAACACCATATATTTT
TRBV4-1	NA	TRBJ1-2	NA	CASSQAPTASPRGYTF	TGCGCCAGCAGCCAAGCCCCGACAGCATCGCCTAGAGGCTACACCTTC
TRBV7-2	NA	TRBJ1-2	TRBD1	CASSQGGGDGYTF	TGTGCCAGCAGCCAAGGGGGCGGGGATGGCTACACCTTC